This passage covers 24 T cell receptor beta chains from one sample sequenced in a study of monozygotic twins with cystic fibrosis. Sequencing was performed with immunoSEQ multiplex PCR; in TCRdb, only in-frame clones are kept and a portion is missing. The data show over 30,000 clones, 90% to 95% seen once. The sample was blood. These receptors were collected from a boy aged 2 to 9 with cystic fibrosis.

This sequence joins TRBV7-6 and TRBJ2-1; D remains unclear. The germline V and J ends were trimmed by 3 bases and 4 bases, with 13 bases remaining between them. The CDR3 has 15 amino acids. CDR1 is SGHVS, CDR2 FNYEAQ, per germline. The CDR3 region has the DNA TGTGCCAGCAGCTTCGTGGCCGAACCTTACAATGAGCAGTTCTTC. Translated, it gives CASSFVAEPYNEQFF.

V is TRBV7-9 and J is TRBJ2-5, with unresolved D. The CDR3 consists of 15 residues. Trimming stripped 4 bases from V and 0 bases from J, with 12 bases between. The germline CDR1 and CDR2 sequences are SEHNR and FQNEAQ (reference sequence). As DNA, the CDR3 is TGTGCCAGCAGCTCCCTCCCTCCCTACCAAGAGACCCAGTACTTC. This codes for CASSSLPPYQETQYF.

This chain uses TRBV2 with TRBJ1-2, with 9 bases identical to TRBD1. The junction had 4 bases not matched to a gene; V was cut back by 6 bases and J by 2 bases. From germline, CDR1 is SNHLY and CDR2 FYNNEI. This CDR3 has 14 amino acids. The CDR3 is CASSGDRVNYGYTF. CDR3 sequence (DNA): TGTGCCAGCAGCGGGGACAGGGTGAACTATGGCTACACCTTC.

This clone has only one observation. This chain links TRBV9 with TRBJ1-1; TRBD1 agrees at 8 bases. The ends lost 0 bases at V and 2 bases at J; junction bases unmatched: 6. Germline CDR1 is SGDLS and CDR2 is YYNGEE. This CDR3 is 16 amino acids long. The CDR3 DNA reads TGTGCCAGCAGCGTAGCGCGCCAGGGGGCAAACACTGAAGCTTTCTTT. The encoded protein is CASSVARQGANTEAFF.

The genes are TRBV29-1 and TRBJ1-1; tentatively, D is TRBD1 (6 bases). In germline, CDR1 is SQVTM, CDR2 ANQGSEA. This CDR3 comprises 11 residues. V was clipped by 3 bases and J by 11 bases, with 13 bases between them. In DNA, the CDR3 is TGCAGCGTTGACAGGGGCAAGGAGGCTTTCTTT. This gives the protein CSVDRGKEAFF.

Only a few counts were recorded for this clone. V gene TRBV29-1 combines with J gene TRBJ1-2; D unresolved. CDR3 length: 14 amino acids. The germline CDR1 and CDR2 sequences are SQVTM and ANQGSEA. The V end lost 7 bases, the J end lost 0 bases, and 15 bases lay between the germline ends. CDR3 residues: CSANNLLTNYGYTF. The CDR3 DNA reads as TGCAGCGCGAACAACTTACTAACTAACTATGGCTACACCTTC.

The chain is built from TRBV27 and TRBJ1-1; D is perhaps TRBD1 (5 bases). Germline V gene sequence: CDR1 MNHEY, CDR2 SMNVEV (reference sequence). CDR3 length equals 13 residues. V was shortened by 2 bases and J by 8 bases, with 12 bases between the two germline ends. Here the CDR3 reads CASSLIEGTEAFF. The CDR3 DNA is TGTGCCAGCAGTTTAATTGAGGGGACCGAAGCTTTCTTT.

This chain connects TRBV5-4 to TRBJ1-1; TRBD1 agrees at 8 bases. The germline CDR1 and CDR2 sequences are SGHNT and YYREEE (reference sequence). J lost 1 base, V lost 4 bases, and 6 bases had no gene match. This CDR3 spans 15 amino acids. Here the CDR3 DNA reads TGTGCCAGCAGCGCCCGGACAGGGAAGAACACTGAAGCTTTCTTT. Amino acid sequence: CASSARTGKNTEAFF.

This chain uses TRBV9 with TRBJ2-3, with D perhaps TRBD1 or TRBD2 (5 bases each). The CDR3 is made up of 15 amino acids. CDR1 and CDR2 (germline): SGDLS, YYNGEE. V was clipped by 3 bases and J by 4 bases, with 15 bases between them. CDR3 nucleotides: TGTGCCAGCAGCGGACAGACCCACGGGGCAGATACGCAGTATTTT. Protein: CASSGQTHGADTQYF.

V gene TRBV7-8 combines with J gene TRBJ2-7; D unclear. There are 12 residues in the CDR3. Trimming removed 4 bases from V and 2 bases from J, with 6 bases in between. Germline V gives CDR1 SGHVS, CDR2 FQNEAQ. Here the CDR3 DNA reads TGTGCCAGCAGCTCGGTAGCCTACGAGCAGTACTTC. Protein product: CASSSVAYEQYF.

The CDR3 coding sequence is TGTGCCAGCGGGGATCAGCCCCAGCATTTT. Protein: CASGDQPQHF. The chain has TRBV6-6 and TRBJ1-5; D is unresolved. This CDR3 is 10 amino acids long. The germline V gene has CDR1 MNHNY and CDR2 SVGAGI (reference sequence). V was clipped by 8 bases and J by 5 bases, with 4 bases between them.

This chain's CDR3 is CASSSDLAPTQYF. In DNA form, the CDR3 reads TGTGCCAGCAGCTCTGACCTAGCTCCGACGCAGTATTTT. The chain combines TRBV7-9 with TRBJ2-3, with D tentatively TRBD2 (5 bases). Germline lookup yields CDR1 SEHNR and CDR2 FQNEAQ (reference sequence). The CDR3 totals 13 residues. V gave up 4 bases and J gave up 9 bases, with 14 bases separating them.

The rearrangement uses TRBV11-3 and TRBJ1-1, with no clear D. This CDR3 region has 15 residues. Looked up from germline, CDR1 is SGHNT and CDR2 is YENEEA. With 4 bases removed from V and 10 bases from J, the gap between germline ends came to 22 bases. As DNA, the CDR3 is TGTGCCAGCAGCTCCAAAGCGTCTCGGAGATCCGGAGCTTTCTTT. It codes for CASSSKASRRSGAFF.

The chain uses TRBV2 and TRBJ2-3; no clear D. Germline V gene sequence: CDR1 SNHLY, CDR2 FYNNEI. The CDR3 runs to 15 residues. V was clipped by 3 bases and J by 0 bases, with 10 bases between them. The CDR3 DNA is TGTGCCAGCAGTGAGGTTCAGGATAGCACAGATACGCAGTATTTT. This codes for CASSEVQDSTDTQYF. Complete variable domain (other parts from reference TRBV2 and TRBJ2-3): EPEVTQTPSHQVTQMGQEVILRCVPISNHLYFYWYRQILGQKVEFLVSFYNNEISEKSEIFDDQFSVERPDGSNFTLKIRSTKLEDSAMYFCASSEVQDSTDTQYFGPGTRLTVL.

The chain recombines TRBV27 with TRBJ1-6, with TRBD1 matching over 11 bases. Germline lookup yields CDR1 MNHEY and CDR2 SMNVEV (reference sequence). The junction had 17 bases not matched to a gene; V was cut back by 3 bases and J by 10 bases. The CDR3 sequence is 19 residues long. CDR3 amino acids: CASSFITGTGGGFGSPLHF. The CDR3 bases are TGTGCCAGCAGTTTCATCACCGGGACAGGGGGAGGTTTTGGCTCACCCCTCCACTTT.

This clone was found once. The chain's CDR3 is CASSLGQGAEETQYF. The CDR3 nucleotides are TGTGCCAGCAGTCTGGGACAGGGAGCGGAAGAGACCCAGTACTTC. The J gene is TRBJ2-5, the V gene TRBV28; 9 bases are a match to TRBD1. Germline V CDR1 and CDR2: MDHEN, SYDVKM. With 5 bases clipped from V and 3 bases from J, the junction kept 7 bases outside the gene matches. This CDR3 comprises 15 residues. Variable domain in full (rest from reference TRBV28 and TRBJ2-5): DVKVTQSSRYLVKRTGEKVFLECVQDMDHENMFWYRQDPGLGLRLIYFSYDVKMKEKGDIPEGYSVSREKKERFSLILESASTNQTSMYLCASSLGQGAEETQYFGPGTRLLVL.

The chain links TRBV9 to TRBJ2-2; D tentatively reads TRBD1 or TRBD2 (6 bases each). V gave up 0 bases and J gave up 0 bases, with 12 bases separating them. The CDR3 length is 17 residues. The germline CDR1 and CDR2 sequences are SGDLS and YYNGEE. CDR3: CASSVAPGAPNTGELFF. In DNA form, the CDR3 reads TGTGCCAGCAGCGTAGCGCCGGGGGCACCGAACACCGGGGAGCTGTTTTTT.

The chain joins TRBV6-6 to TRBJ1-5; D gene uncertain. The CDR3 loop spans 13 amino acids. Germline lookup yields CDR1 MNHNY and CDR2 SVGAGI (reference sequence). Trimming removed 6 bases from V and 6 bases from J, with 12 bases in between. CDR3 sequence reads: CASSLVVFQPQHF. As DNA, the CDR3 is TGTGCCAGCAGCCTAGTCGTGTTTCAGCCCCAGCATTTT.

The V gene is TRBV5-1, the J gene TRBJ2-1, with D possibly matching TRBD1 (5 bases). Germline assignment: CDR1 SGHRS and CDR2 YFSETQ. Trimming stripped 8 bases from V and 2 bases from J, with 11 bases between. The CDR3 extends over 13 amino acids. This chain's CDR3 is CASTQGPYNEQFF. For the CDR3, the DNA is TGCGCCAGTACCCAGGGCCCCTACAATGAGCAGTTCTTC.

The rearrangement uses TRBV4-1 and TRBJ1-4; D is uncertain. The V end was cut by 4 bases, the J end by 3 bases, with 18 bases between. In germline, CDR1 is MGHRA, CDR2 YSYEKL. This CDR3 comprises 17 residues. The CDR3 coding sequence is TGCGCCAGCAGCCCATCTCGTGGAGAGCTTGCTAATGAAAAACTGTTTTTT. It specifies CASSPSRGELANEKLFF.

V is TRBV6-5 and J is TRBJ1-1; tentative D call: TRBD1 (5 bases). The CDR3 has 13 amino acids. The germline V and J ends were trimmed by 0 bases and 5 bases, with 7 bases remaining between them. Germline values: CDR1 MNHEY, CDR2 SVGAGI. CDR3 in amino acids: CASSYSQGTEAFF. DNA of the CDR3: TGTGCCAGCAGTTACTCTCAGGGAACTGAAGCTTTCTTT.

V and J are TRBV27 and TRBJ1-2; D is undetermined. CDR1 is MNHEY and CDR2 is SMNVEV in the germline V gene (reference sequence). The V end was cut by 5 bases, the J end by 2 bases, with 9 bases between. CDR3 length: 13 amino acids. CDR3 protein: CASSPGPNYGYTF. The CDR3 coding sequence is TGTGCCAGCAGTCCCGGGCCCAACTATGGCTACACCTTC.

The chain joins TRBV27 to TRBJ1-6, with 9 positions matching TRBD1. The CDR3 consists of 15 residues. The V gene's germline CDR1 is MNHEY and CDR2 SMNVEV (reference sequence). Trimming removed 3 bases from V and 7 bases from J; junction bases left unmatched: 4. The CDR3 DNA sequence: TGTGCCAGCAGTTTTTGGGACAGGGCGAATTCACCCCTCCACTTT. Residues: CASSFWDRANSPLHF.

This clone was counted a single time. The chain employs TRBV9 and TRBJ2-7; D unresolved. The CDR3 is 15 residues long. V shed 0 bases and J shed 2 bases, with 12 bases lying between them. The germline V gene has CDR1 SGDLS and CDR2 YYNGEE. CDR3 amino acids: CASSVDGQVAYEQYF. The DNA of the CDR3 is TGTGCCAGCAGCGTAGACGGGCAGGTCGCCTACGAGCAGTACTTC. Filled out from reference TRBV9 and TRBJ2-7, the complete variable domain reads DSGVTQTPKHLITATGQRVTLRCSPRSGDLSVYWYQQSLDQGLQFLIQYYNGEERAKGNILERFSAQQFPDLHSELNLSSLELGDSALYFCASSVDGQVAYEQYFGPGTRLTVT.